These 10 T cell receptor beta chains were all obtained from the same sample, sequenced in a study of early T cells in non-severe SARS-CoV-2 infection. TCRdb redid the calling of the 5' RACE reads with MiXCR, one entry per CDR3 protein. The sample includes around 93,000 distinct CDR3 sequences, about an eighth of them seen just once. Sequences were derived from whole blood, sampled at baseline. The source is an adult who was a healthcare worker with PCR-confirmed SARS-CoV-2 infection or an uninfected control (not recorded which).

This clonotype was detected a few times. V usage is TRBV28 and J usage is TRBJ2-1; the D gene is possibly TRBD1 (5 bases). Trimming pared 6 bases from V and 2 bases from J, leaving 14 bases between. This CDR3 contains 15 residues. Germline-derived CDR1 and CDR2 are MDHEN and SYDVKM. The DNA for the CDR3 is TGTGCCAGCAGCCGTGACAGTTCCCCCTACAATGAGCAGTTCTTC. It specifies CASSRDSSPYNEQFF.

This clonotype turned up a few times. The chain carries TRBV27 and TRBJ1-2; tentatively, D is TRBD1 (6 bases). V lost 5 bases and J lost 5, with 18 bases in between. The germline V gene encodes CDR1 MNHEY and CDR2 SMNVEV (reference sequence). This CDR3 has 15 amino acids. The DNA of the CDR3 is TGTGCCAGCAGTCGGACAGCCATCCCTTCGTATGGCTACACCTTC. Translating it yields CASSRTAIPSYGYTF.

Only a few counts were recorded for this clonotype. This chain connects TRBV6-5 to TRBJ1-4; 8 nucleotides align to TRBD1. Germline CDR1 and CDR2: MNHEY and SVGAGI. V gave up 6 bases and J gave up 12 bases; unmatched junction bases: 12. The CDR3 totals 14 residues. The CDR3 DNA sequence: TGTGCCAGCAGCCACCGGACAGGGCCCAGGGAACTGTTTTTT. Protein sequence: CASSHRTGPRELFF.

The genes are TRBV6-2 or TRBV6-3 and TRBJ2-1; TRBD2 matches at 10 bases. The length of the CDR3 is 19 residues. Germline V CDR1 and CDR2: MNHEY, SVGEGT. Trimming at V came to 3 bases and at J to 5 bases, leaving 16 bases not matched to a gene. The CDR3 protein is CASSYPGLAPSRPNNEQFF. The CDR3 coding sequence is TGTGCCAGCAGTTATCCGGGACTAGCGCCATCCCGTCCCAACAATGAGCAGTTCTTC.

This clonotype was seen repeatedly, ten times or more. The chain joins TRBV28 to TRBJ2-7, with TRBD2 matching 13 bases. The V gene's germline CDR1 is MDHEN and CDR2 SYDVKM. Unmatched junction bases numbered 2, after V lost 6 bases and J lost 3 bases. The CDR3 runs to 14 residues. CDR3 sequence (DNA): TGTGCCAGCAGCCGACTAGCGGGGGGCTACGAGCAGTACTTC. Translated, it gives CASSRLAGGYEQYF.

The rearrangement joins TRBV6-5 to TRBJ2-1, with 11 bases aligning to TRBD1. The CDR3 length is 14 residues. The germline V gene has CDR1 MNHEY and CDR2 SVGAGI. With 4 bases clipped from V and 7 bases from J, the junction kept 3 bases outside the gene matches. The CDR3 region is CASSSGTGGNEQFF. The CDR3 nucleotides read TGTGCCAGCAGTTCCGGGACAGGGGGGAATGAGCAGTTCTTC.

As for this clonotype: Germline and junction disagree at one end, which may indicate a read error. The chain joins TRBV11-2 to TRBJ2-1; D remains ambiguous. The CDR3 length is 14 residues. CDR1 and CDR2 from the germline V gene are SGHAT and FQNNGV. CDR3 amino acids: CASSLQSSCNEQFF. The DNA of the CDR3 is TGTGCCAGCAGCTTACAGAGCTCCTGCAATGAGCAGTTCTTC.

This clonotype turned up a few times. The gene calls are TRBV29-1 and TRBJ2-1, with D possibly called TRBD1 or TRBD2 (5 bases each). The CDR3 runs to 12 residues. Trimming took 6 bases from V and 10 from J, leaving 16 bases between them. Germline-derived CDR1 and CDR2 are SQVTM and ANQGSEA. The CDR3 sequence is CSVDSGRREQFF. The CDR3 DNA reads as TGCAGCGTCGACTCAGGGAGACGCGAGCAGTTCTTC.

The CDR3 spells CASSVGSRSGELFF. CDR3 nucleotide sequence: TGTGCCAGCAGCGTAGGTAGCAGGTCCGGGGAGCTGTTTTTT. V is TRBV9 and J is TRBJ2-2; D unclear. CDR3 length: 14 amino acids. V shed 0 bases and J shed 6 bases, with 9 bases lying between them. Germline V CDR1 and CDR2: SGDLS, YYNGEE.

This clonotype was observed once. The chain carries TRBV10-3 and TRBJ1-1, with a possible D match to TRBD1 (6 bases). CDR3 length equals 16 residues. Germline CDR1 ENHRY, CDR2 SYGVKD. The ends were cut back, 10 bases at V and 1 base at J, with 22 bases in the middle. The DNA for the CDR3 is TGTGCCAGTATGTTAGGGGGGGCTGCCCCGAACACTGAAGCTTTCTTT. Protein product: CASMLGGAAPNTEAFF.